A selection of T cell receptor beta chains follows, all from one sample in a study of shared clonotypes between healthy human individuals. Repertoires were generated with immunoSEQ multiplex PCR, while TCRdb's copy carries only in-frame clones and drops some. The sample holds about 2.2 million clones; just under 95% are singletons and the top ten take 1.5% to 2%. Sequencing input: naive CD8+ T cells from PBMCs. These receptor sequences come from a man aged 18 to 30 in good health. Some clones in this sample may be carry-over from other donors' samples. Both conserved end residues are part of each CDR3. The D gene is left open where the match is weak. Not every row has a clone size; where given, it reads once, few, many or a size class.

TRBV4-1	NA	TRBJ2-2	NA	TGCGCCAGCAGGTACCGGGACACCATAAAAACCGGGGAGCTGTTTTTT	CASRYRDTIKTGELFF
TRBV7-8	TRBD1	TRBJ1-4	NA	TGTGCCAGCAGCCCACGGGACAGGGGTTTCGGTGAAAAACTGTTTTTT	CASSPRDRGFGEKLFF
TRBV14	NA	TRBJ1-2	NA	TGTGCCAGCAGCCAAGGTTGGGGCTATGGCTACACCTTC	CASSQGWGYGYTF
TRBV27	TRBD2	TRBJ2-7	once	TGTGCCAGCAAAGGGACTAGCGGGAGTTACGAGCAGTACTTC	CASKGTSGSYEQYF
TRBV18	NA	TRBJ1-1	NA	TGTGCCAGCTCTCCCCCGGAGGCTGAAGCTTTCTTT	CASSPPEAEAFF
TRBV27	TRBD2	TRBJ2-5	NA	TGTGCCAGCAGTCCAGGACTAGCGGGAAATCAAGAGACCCAGTACTTC	CASSPGLAGNQETQYF
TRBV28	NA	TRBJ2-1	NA	TGTGCCAGCAGTTTCCGCGCACTCCCCCTTGAGCAGTTCTTC	CASSFRALPLEQFF
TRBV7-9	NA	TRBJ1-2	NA	TGTGCCAGCAGCCCGCCGTGGACCTTC	CASSPPWTF
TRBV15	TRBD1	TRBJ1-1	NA	TGTGCCACCAGCAAGTCCGGGACAGGGAGAACTGAAGCTTTCTTT	CATSKSGTGRTEAFF
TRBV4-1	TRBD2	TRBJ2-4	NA	TGCGCCAGCAGCCACCACTCGGGGAGGGGCGTGAGGGTAAAAAACATTCAGTACTTC	CASSHHSGRGVRVKNIQYF
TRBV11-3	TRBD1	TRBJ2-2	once	TGTGCCAGCAGCCCTCGACAGGGGGCTGCCGGGGAGCTGTTTTTT	CASSPRQGAAGELFF
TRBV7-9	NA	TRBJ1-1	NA	TGTGCCAGCAGCGGGAATCGGTCTGAAGCTTTCTTT	CASSGNRSEAFF
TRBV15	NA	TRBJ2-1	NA	TGTGCCACCAGTGAGAGTGAGTCGGCAGAGCAGTTCTTC	CATSESESAEQFF
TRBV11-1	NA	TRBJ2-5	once	TGTGCCAGCAGCCCGCACAGGCCGAGAGTGCAAGAGACCCAGTACTTC	CASSPHRPRVQETQYF
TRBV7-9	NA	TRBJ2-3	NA	TGTGCCGGGGAAACCGGGCCCTCGTCCGATACGCAGTATTTT	CAGETGPSSDTQYF
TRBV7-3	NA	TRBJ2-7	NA	TGTGCCAGCAGCTTAGTAGGATCGGAATCCATCCAGCGCTACGAGCAGTACTTC	CASSLVGSESIQRYEQYF
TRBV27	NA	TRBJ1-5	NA	TGTGCCAGCAGCCCTATGGAGGGAAGCAATCAGCCCCAGCATTTT	CASSPMEGSNQPQHF
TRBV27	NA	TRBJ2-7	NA	TGTGCCAGCAGTTTGAGAGCCAGCTCCTACGAGCAGTACTTC	CASSLRASSYEQYF
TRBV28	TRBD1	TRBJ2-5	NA	TGTGCCAGCAGTTGGACAGGGAGAGGAGAGACCCAGTACTTC	CASSWTGRGETQYF
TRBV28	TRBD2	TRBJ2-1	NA	TGTGCCAGCAGCCACGGGACTAGCGGGAGGGGGCAGTTCTTC	CASSHGTSGRGQFF
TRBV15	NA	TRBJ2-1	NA	TGTGCCACCACCCGGAACAGGGCGGCCTACAATGAGCAGTTCTTC	CATTRNRAAYNEQFF
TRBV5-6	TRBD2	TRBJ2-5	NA	TGTGCCAGCAGCTTGGGCACTAGCGTTGAGACCCAGTACTTC	CASSLGTSVETQYF
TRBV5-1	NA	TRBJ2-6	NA	TGCGCCAGCAGCTCAAGTGGCGGGGCTCCTCTGGGGGCCAACGTCCTGACTTTC	CASSSSGGAPLGANVLTF